This T cell receptor (beta chain) came from a study of blood T cell repertoires in COVID-19. Study in general: PBMCs, B-cell-depleted T cells, or T cells were the source of the cDNA or gDNA that made up the material.

J lost 2 bases, V lost 4 bases, and 9 bases had no gene match. Germline V gene lookup returns CDR1 KGHDR and CDR2 SFDVKD. The CDR3 has 17 amino acids. Study processing details: From reference gene primer amplification, estimates of nucleated cell counts were derived. Sequencing used immunoSEQ multiplex PCR; TCRdb keeps in-frame clones, though not all of them. That table is the source of V, J and clone size, and D and trimming were worked out from the DNA. This sample has fewer than 350,000 clones, with approximately 91% found just once. The study drew participants aged roughly 18 to 89 years from under 30 US areas. Grouping used clinical history reported by participants in a survey and questionnaire.

The sequence was collected from a woman in her 40s with acute COVID-19. Sequences were obtained from PBMCs or T cells enriched from blood (not recorded which). This chain uses TRBV24-1 with TRBJ2-1; TRBD2 agrees at 8 bases. The CDR3 protein is CATSDAGGGGTYNEQFF. As DNA, the CDR3 is TGTGCCACCAGTGACGCGGGGGGAGGGGGAACCTACAATGAGCAGTTCTTC.